Listed here are 25 T cell receptor beta chains from one sample, sequenced in a study of CD8+ T cells in alopecia areata (dated by TCRdb to between 2017 and 2018). Library prep was done by the immunoSEQ multiplex PCR assay. For TCR sequencing, RNA was extracted from every sample and reverse transcribed into cDNA to serve as template. Held by TCRdb, this immuneACCESS table contains in-frame sequences only and omits some clones. Under half of the omission traces to an unresolved V gene where checked; the cause of the rest is unknown. With roughly 260,000 clones recorded, this sample contains no clone counted only once. The ten largest clones add up to about 1.2% of the sample. Pooled mouse cutaneous lymph node cells were stained for CD4, CD8alpha, NKG2D, NKG2ACE and other markers and were then sorted on a BD Influx. Sequencing was performed on CD4+ T cells sorted from a lymph node. These receptors came from a C3H/HeJ mouse with alopecia areata. This strain is characterized by the MHC haplotype H2-k.

This clone was seen repeatedly, ten times or more. The genes and germline here are from mouse. The read ends 4 residues before the CDR3 terminus; that terminus is restored from the germline J gene. At the DNA level, this CDR3 is encoded by other sequences in the same sample as well. The chain employs TRBV13-1 and TRBJ2-5; no definite D call. V was trimmed by 2 bases and J by 0 bases, leaving 4 bases between them. The V gene's germline CDR1 is NSHNY and CDR2 SYGAGN. This CDR3 is 13 amino acids long. Here the CDR3 reads CASSDRNQDTQYF. CDR3 bases read: TGTGCCAGCAGTGACAGGAACCAAGAC.

For this clone: These gene names are mouse names. The read finishes 3 residues shy of the CDR3 end, and the germline J gene is used to complete it. This chain uses TRBV1 with TRBJ1-6, with 7 positions matching TRBD1. TRBJ1-6 is placed among ORFs of uncertain function. Germline lookup yields CDR1 NSQYPW and CDR2 LRSPGD (reference sequence). The ends lost 0 bases at V and 7 bases at J; junction bases unmatched: 9. The CDR3 sequence is 17 residues long. Partial CDR3 DNA: TGCACCTGCAGTGCAGAACAGGGGAGATATATGAATTCGCCC. It specifies CTCSAEQGRYMNSP. Given in full, the CDR3 is CTCSAEQGRYMNSPLYF.

In this sample, this clone turned up many times. These gene names are mouse names. The read stops 3 residues short of the end of the CDR3; the missing end is completed from the germline J gene. The chain recombines TRBV13-1 with TRBJ1-6; maybe TRBD1 (6 bases). TRBJ1-6 is annotated as an ORF whose role is uncertain. Trimming took 3 bases from V and 0 from J, leaving 7 bases between them. Germline CDR1 reads NSHNY; CDR2 reads SYGAGN. This CDR3 spans 15 amino acids. The CDR3 is CASSAGDSYNSPLYF. The DNA read from the CDR3 is TGTGCCAGCAGTGCAGGGGATTCCTATAATTCGCCC.

This clone was counted many times. The gene names here belong to mouse. The sequenced CDR3 bases are TGTGCTAGCAGTAGAGATCCAGGGAAAGAC. Amino acids: CASSRDPGKD. The CDR3 as a whole reads CASSRDPGKDTQYF. The chain combines TRBV17 with TRBJ2-5, with D tentatively TRBD1 (5 bases). The CDR3 extends 4 residues past the end of the read, so its final part is completed from the germline J gene. The germline V gene has CDR1 MNHDT and CDR2 YYDKIL. This CDR3 is built from 14 residues. The variable domain in full, with the rest retrieved from reference TRBV17 and TRBJ2-5, is DTTVKQNPRYKLARVGKPVNLICSQTMNHDTMYWYQKKPNQAPKLLLFYYDKILNREADTFEKFQSSRPNNSFCSLYIGSAGLEYSAMYLCASSRDPGKDTQYFGPGTRLLVL.

On this clone itself: The genes are named according to mouse. Read sequence stops 4 residues before the CDR3 end, and the germline J gene provides the missing end. The chain recombines TRBV5 with TRBJ2-3, with 7 bases lining up with TRBD1. This CDR3 comprises 16 residues. Germline lookup yields CDR1 LGHNA and CDR2 YNLKQL (reference sequence). V dropped 0 bases and J dropped 3; count of bases not matched to a gene: 6. The CDR3: CASSQDPGQEAETLYF. CDR3 bases read: TGTGCCAGCAGCCAAGATCCTGGACAGGAGGCAGAA.

This clone appeared a few times. Germline and genes: mouse. The read halts 4 residues ahead of the CDR3 end, with the missing end drawn from the germline J gene. Other nucleotide sequences from this sample produce the same CDR3. The chain is built from TRBV19 and TRBJ2-3; TRBD1 matches 9 bases. The length of the CDR3 is 15 residues. The germline V gene encodes CDR1 FNHDT and CDR2 SITEND (reference sequence). V lost 2 bases, J lost 3 bases, and 4 bases stayed unmatched. The sequenced CDR3 bases are TGTGCCAGCAGTATCCGGGGACAGGGCGCAGAA. It encodes CASSIRGQGAE. Given in full, the CDR3 is CASSIRGQGAETLYF.

There are many counts of this clone. Gene names are mouse gene names. The read terminates 4 residues ahead of where the CDR3 ends, so the germline J gene completes it. The sample carries other DNA sequences with the same CDR3. The chain recombines TRBV13-1 with TRBJ2-5, with TRBD1 matching over 8 bases. CDR1 and CDR2 (germline): NSHNY, SYGAGN. CDR3 length: 13 amino acids. The CDR3 reads CASSEDREDTQYF. The part of the CDR3 DNA that was read is TGTGCCAGCAGTGAGGACAGGGAAGAC.

This clone has a handful of counts. Mouse names are used for the genes. The read falls 4 residues short of the CDR3 end, and the missing part is taken from the germline J gene. This chain connects TRBV13-1 to TRBJ2-5; tentative D call: TRBD1 (5 bases). V was clipped by 5 bases and J by 3 bases, with 10 bases between them. Germline V gene lookup returns CDR1 NSHNY and CDR2 SYGAGN. CDR3 length: 13 amino acids. The CDR3 reads CASRQEGQDTQYF. The CDR3 DNA, read in part, is TGTGCCAGCAGACAGGAAGGGCAAGAC.

This clone was counted at least ten times. Mouse germline and gene names are used. The DNA ends 4 residues before the CDR3 does, and the rest of the CDR3 is filled in from the germline J gene. The sample carries other DNA sequences with the same CDR3. The chain employs TRBV19 and TRBJ2-2, with TRBD1 identical over 8 bases. V shed 6 bases and J 0 bases; nucleotides not matched to a gene: 1. The CDR3 runs to 14 residues. Germline V gene lookup returns CDR1 FNHDT and CDR2 SITEND (reference sequence). The CDR3 is CASTDRANTGQLYF. The part of the CDR3 DNA that was read is TGTGCCAGCACGGACAGGGCAAACACCGGG.

About this clone itself: The gene symbols are mouse symbols. The sequenced fragment ends 4 residues before the CDR3 boundary, so the rest is inferred from the germline J gene. Other DNA sequences in this sample translate to the same CDR3. V is TRBV13-3 and J is TRBJ2-3, with 8 bases identical to TRBD2. Per the germline V gene, CDR1 is NNHDY and CDR2 is SYVADS. Unmatched junction bases numbered 3, after V lost 6 bases and J lost 0 bases. The CDR3 is 14 residues long. Here the CDR3 reads CASKTGGSAETLYF. The part of the CDR3 DNA that was read is TGTGCCAGCAAAACTGGGGGTAGTGCAGAA.

Comment on this clone: Gene names are mouse gene names. The read gets to within 4 residues of the CDR3 end, and the germline J gene fills in the rest. V is TRBV29 and J is TRBJ2-5, with 10 bases identical to TRBD2. The germline V gene encodes CDR1 MSHET and CDR2 SYDVDS. The CDR3 sequence is 19 residues long. CDR3 in amino acids: CASSLEQGRPGGARDTQYF. The CDR3 DNA, read in part, is TGTGCTAGCAGTTTAGAACAGGGCCGGCCTGGGGGGGCGCGGGAC.

As for this clone: Gene names and germline match the mouse. The read comes to an end 4 residues before the CDR3 does, leaving the germline J gene to fill in the end. The J gene is TRBJ2-3, the V gene TRBV5, with D possibly matching TRBD1 (5 bases). The CDR3 totals 15 residues. Germline V gives CDR1 LGHNA, CDR2 YNLKQL (reference sequence). V gave up 1 base and J gave up 0 bases, with 8 bases separating them. The part of the CDR3 DNA that was read is TGTGCCAGCAGCCAAGCGACAGTTAGTGCAGAA. This codes for CASSQATVSAE. The full CDR3 reads CASSQATVSAETLYF.

The sample holds a few counts of this clone. Gene and germline names: mouse. The read ends 4 residues shy of where the CDR3 ends; the end is completed using the germline J gene. The chain uses TRBV13-1 and TRBJ2-5; TRBD1 is a possible D gene (6 bases). This CDR3 region has 14 residues. CDR1 and CDR2 (germline): NSHNY, SYGAGN. The sequenced CDR3 bases are TGTGCCAGCAGTGCCCCGGGACAAGGCGAC. Its translation: CASSAPGQGD. The complete CDR3 reads CASSAPGQGDTQYF.

Turning to this clone: The gene names given are mouse names. The sequenced fragment ends 4 residues before the CDR3 boundary, so the rest is inferred from the germline J gene. This chain connects TRBV13-3 to TRBJ2-7; tentative D call: TRBD1 (5 bases). The CDR3 consists of 13 residues. Germline V gene data show CDR1 as NNHDY and CDR2 as SYVADS. The CDR3 region is CASSDYGRDEQYF. Partial CDR3 DNA: TGTGCCAGCAGTGATTACGGCAGGGAT.

Notes on this clone: The gene symbols are mouse symbols. The read comes to an end 4 residues before the CDR3 does, leaving the germline J gene to fill in the end. Other DNA sequences in the same sample also yield this CDR3. The chain carries TRBV13-1 and TRBJ2-7, with D perhaps matching TRBD1 (6 bases). The CDR3 consists of 13 residues. V was pared by 2 bases and J by 0 bases, with 6 bases between. The germline V gene has CDR1 NSHNY and CDR2 SYGAGN. The CDR3 sequence is CASSEQGSYEQYF. The CDR3 DNA, read in part, is TGTGCCAGCAGTGAACAGGGCTCCTAT.

This clone has a handful of counts. Mouse germline and gene names are used. The read is 4 residues too short to cover the CDR3 end, so that end is filled in from the germline J gene. The chain uses TRBV19 and TRBJ2-7, with 9 positions matching TRBD1. This CDR3 spans 15 amino acids. J gave up 0 bases and V 4 bases, and 5 bases lay outside the gene matches. Germline loops: CDR1 FNHDT, CDR2 SITEND (reference sequence). The CDR3 DNA, read in part, is TGTGCCAGCAGTCCCGGACAGGGGAGCTCCTAT. It yields the protein CASSPGQGSSY. The full-length CDR3 reads as CASSPGQGSSYEQYF.

This clone was seen more than once but under ten times. Gene names are mouse gene names. The read ends 4 residues early relative to the CDR3; the germline J gene fills the gap. The J gene is TRBJ2-1, the V gene TRBV31; perhaps TRBD1 as D (7 bases). V dropped 1 base and J dropped 0 bases, with 10 bases sitting between them. The CDR3 is made up of 15 amino acids. Germline V gives CDR1 GKSSPN, CDR2 SITVG. The chain's CDR3 is CAWSRGGLNYAEQFF. CDR3 DNA (partial): TGTGCCTGGAGTCGAGGGGGCCTTAACTATGCT. The full variable domain, with the rest looked up from reference TRBV31 and TRBJ2-1, is AQTIHQWPVAEIKAVGSPLSLGCTIKGKSSPNLYWYWQATGGTLQQLFYSITVGQVESVVQLNLSASRPKDDQFILSTEKLLLSHSGFYLCAWSRGGLNYAEQFFGPGTRLTVL.

As to this clone: Genes and germline are mouse. The sequenced fragment ends 4 residues before the CDR3 boundary, so the rest is inferred from the germline J gene. The chain combines TRBV13-1 with TRBJ2-7; weak D call: TRBD1 (6 bases). V gave up 1 base and J gave up 3 bases, with 8 bases separating them. Germline V gives CDR1 NSHNY, CDR2 SYGAGN. The CDR3 loop spans 13 amino acids. Here the CDR3 reads CASSDRQVYEQYF. CDR3 bases read: TGTGCCAGCAGTGATCGACAGGTCTAT.

For this clone: All gene names here are mouse names. The DNA ends 4 residues before the CDR3 does, and the rest of the CDR3 is filled in from the germline J gene. Distinct nucleotide sequences in the sample also encode this CDR3. This sequence joins TRBV31 and TRBJ1-2; D gene uncertain. V was trimmed by 3 bases and J by 1 base, leaving 6 bases between them. The CDR3 spans 12 residues. Germline CDR1 is GKSSPN and CDR2 is SITVG. Partial CDR3 DNA: TGTGCCTGGAGCCTCAGAAACTCC. Amino acids: CAWSLRNS. In full, the CDR3 is CAWSLRNSDYTF.

Only a few counts were recorded for this clone. Genes and germline come from the mouse. The read ends 4 residues early relative to the CDR3; the germline J gene fills the gap. V gene TRBV12-1 combines with J gene TRBJ1-2; 7 bases map to TRBD1. The CDR3 consists of 16 residues. Germline V gene lookup returns CDR1 SGHSN and CDR2 HYEKVE. Unmatched junction bases numbered 6, after V lost 0 bases and J lost 0 bases. Incomplete CDR3 DNA: TGTGCCAGCTCTCTCATCCCGGGACAGACAAACTCC. This gives the protein CASSLIPGQTNS. The whole CDR3 sequence reads CASSLIPGQTNSDYTF.

Concerning this clone itself: Germline and genes: mouse. This CDR3 reads CASSSHNSYNSPLYF. The CDR3 DNA, read in part, is TGTGCCAGCAGTTCCCATAATTCCTATAATTCGCCC. V and J are TRBV19 and TRBJ1-6; D is ambiguous. The read gets to within 3 residues of the CDR3 end, and the germline J gene fills in the rest. TRBJ1-6 carries the ORF label, with uncertain function. This CDR3 comprises 15 residues. V was shortened by 4 bases and J by 0 bases, with 8 bases between the two germline ends. Germline loops: CDR1 FNHDT, CDR2 SITEND (reference sequence).

The sample holds a few counts of this clone. The germline and genes are mouse ones. Sequencing ends 4 residues short of the CDR3 end; the germline J gene provides the rest. The V and J genes are TRBV1 and TRBJ2-5, with 8 bases that match TRBD2. Germline CDR1 is NSQYPW and CDR2 is LRSPGD (reference sequence). CDR3 length: 15 residues. Partial CDR3 DNA: TGCACCTGCAGTGCAGGTCTGGGGGGCCCGGAC. The encoded protein is CTCSAGLGGPD. Given in full, the CDR3 is CTCSAGLGGPDTQYF.

Concerning this clone: A read error may be the cause here, since a much bigger clone is one base away. The gene names given are mouse names. Read sequence stops 4 residues before the CDR3 end, and the germline J gene provides the missing end. The chain is built from TRBV13-1 and TRBJ2-1, with no clear D. This CDR3 is 14 amino acids long. V lost 0 bases, J lost 3 bases, and 7 bases lay in between. In germline, CDR1 is NSHNY, CDR2 SYGAGN. The CDR3 sequence: CASSDGNSYAEQFF. CDR3 DNA (partial): TGTGCCAGCAGTGATGGGAACAGCTATGCT.

This clone was counted between two and nine times. Gene names and germline match the mouse. Read data end 4 residues before the CDR3 end; the end is taken from the germline J gene. The chain links TRBV19 to TRBJ2-7; 7 bases agree with TRBD1. The CDR3 consists of 12 residues. Germline CDR1 and CDR2: FNHDT and SITEND (reference sequence). The sequenced part of the CDR3 DNA is TGTGCCAGCAGTTCCGACAGGGAT. It specifies CASSSDRD. The CDR3, in full, reads CASSSDRDEQYF.

Regarding this clone: The genes and germline here are from mouse. Sequencing ends 4 residues short of the CDR3 end; the germline J gene provides the rest. Other nucleotide sequences in the sample specify the same CDR3. The V and J genes are TRBV5 and TRBJ2-1, with D perhaps TRBD2 (6 bases). Trimming stripped 0 bases from V and 3 bases from J, with 6 bases between. CDR1 and CDR2 (germline): LGHNA, YNLKQL (reference sequence). The CDR3 totals 14 residues. CDR3 sequence: CASSQDGGYAEQFF. The CDR3 DNA, read in part, is TGTGCCAGCAGCCAAGATGGGGGCTATGCT.